What follows describes a single T cell receptor beta chain. Its antigen is unidentified. This sample was included in a study of shared clonotypes between healthy human individuals. Study-wide results and caveats: The low donor count limited represented genetic and exposure-history diversity. When compared with the clonotypes that were shared by all four sorted-subset donors, the non-shared clonotypes turned out to have lower generation probabilities.

Clones were read by immunoSEQ multiplex PCR, and TCRdb kept only the in-frame ones, dropping some. The sample yields 950,000 to 1,300,000 clones, roughly 70% seen once. Trimming shortened V by 4 bases and J by 5 bases, and 10 bases separated the two germline ends. Germline loops: CDR1 SGHTS, CDR2 YDEGEE. The CDR3 totals 13 residues. This sequence originates from a young man in good health. The specimen sequenced was memory CD4+ T cells sorted from blood. Subset given: CD45RA-negative fraction. This rearrangement joins TRBV5-8 to TRBJ1-5, with D possibly TRBD1 on 5 matching bases. The CDR3 DNA follows: TGTGCCAGCAGCACGGGGGTTTATCAGCCCCAGCATTTT. Its protein is CASSTGVYQPQHF. The complete variable domain, with remaining parts taken from reference TRBV5-8 and TRBJ1-5, reads EAGVTQSPTHLIKTRGQQATLRCSPISGHTSVYWYQQALGLGLQFLLWYDEGEERNRGNFPPRFSGRQFPNYSSELNVNALELEDSALYLCASSTGVYQPQHFGDGTRLSIL.